A single sample gave rise to the 9 T cell receptor beta chains below, sequenced in a study of T cells after yellow fever vaccination. Each CDR3 protein is one row after TCRdb ran MiXCR on the 5' RACE reads. In the table there are some 150,000 distinct CDR3 sequences, approximately 10% of which are singletons. The source material was CD8+ T cells sorted from PBMCs, sampled 15 days after the yellow fever booster vaccination. These receptors came from a man between 18 and 35 years old who received the YFV17D yellow fever vaccine.

In this sample, this clonotype turned up a few times. The CDR3: CASSMNSYEQYF. The CDR3 region has the DNA TGTGCCAGCAGCATGAACTCCTACGAGCAGTACTTC. This sequence joins TRBV12-3 or TRBV12-4 and TRBJ2-7; the D is unclear. Between the trimmed V and J ends, which lost 6 bases and 0 bases, there was a span of 6 bases. This CDR3 spans 12 amino acids.

The rearrangement uses TRBV4-3 and TRBJ1-1; D remains unclear. The CDR3 has 14 amino acids. Trimming shortened V by 0 bases and J by 3 bases, and 8 bases separated the two germline ends. Germline lookup yields CDR1 LGHNA and CDR2 YSLEER. The CDR3 region is CASSQDSYYTEAFF. CDR3 sequence (DNA): TGCGCCAGCAGCCAAGATAGCTACTACACTGAAGCTTTCTTT.

The J gene is TRBJ2-7, the V gene TRBV6-2 or TRBV6-3, with D perhaps given as TRBD1 or TRBD2 (5 bases each). Per the germline V gene, CDR1 is MNHEY and CDR2 is SVGEGT. V was shortened by 6 bases and J by 7 bases, with 16 bases between the two germline ends. The CDR3 contains 13 residues. The CDR3 DNA sequence: TGTGCCAGCAGGGGACCCACTTCAGGGGAGCAGTACTTC. Encoded protein: CASRGPTSGEQYF.

The chain joins TRBV7-6 to TRBJ1-1; D unresolved. Trimming stripped 0 bases from V and 4 bases from J, with 9 bases between. The germline gives CDR1 SGHVS, CDR2 FNYEAQ. The CDR3 runs to 14 residues. The CDR3 loop is CASSLAGGSTEAFF. The CDR3 region has the DNA TGTGCCAGCAGCTTAGCAGGAGGGAGCACTGAAGCTTTCTTT.

This clonotype was counted a few times. This chain uses TRBV9 with TRBJ1-6; D is undetermined. CDR1 is SGDLS and CDR2 is YYNGEE in the germline V gene. The CDR3 contains 15 residues. Between the trimmed V and J ends, which lost 4 bases and 11 bases, there was a span of 19 bases. In nucleotides, the CDR3 is TGTGCCAGCAGCCCCTCCGGGAGGGAAGGACCACCCCTCCACTTT. It is translated as CASSPSGREGPPLHF.

This clonotype came up a few times. This chain's CDR3 is CVQTVPYGYTF. Here the CDR3 DNA reads TGTGTTCAGACAGTGCCTTATGGCTACACCTTC. The chain has TRBV6-5 and TRBJ1-2, with D perhaps TRBD1 (5 bases). Germline lookup yields CDR1 MNHEY and CDR2 SVGAGI. The CDR3 totals 11 residues.

The chain recombines TRBV6-2 or TRBV6-3 with TRBJ1-1, with TRBD1 identical over 8 bases. CDR1 and CDR2 from the germline V gene are MNHEY and SVGEGT. V shed 8 bases, J shed 6 bases, and the junction held 14 bases outside the gene matches. The CDR3 has 15 amino acids. CDR3 sequence (DNA): TGTGCCAGCGATAGCAGGGGGCGGAAATTCCCTGAAGCTTTCTTT. Translation gives CASDSRGRKFPEAFF.

The chain couples TRBV30 to TRBJ2-3; possible D gene TRBD2, 6 bases. V lost 1 base to trimming and J lost 0 bases, with 11 bases between them. CDR3 length equals 15 residues. From germline, CDR1 is GTSNPN and CDR2 SVGIG (reference sequence). As DNA, the CDR3 is TGTGCCTGGAGTGGAGGTAGCGGAAGCACAGATACGCAGTATTTT. This sequence encodes CAWSGGSGSTDTQYF. The full variable domain, rest sourced from reference TRBV30 and TRBJ2-3, is SQTIHQWPATLVQPVGSPLSLECTVEGTSNPNLYWYRQAAGRGLQLLFYSVGIGQISSEVPQNLSASRPQDRQFILSSKKLLLSDSGFYLCAWSGGSGSTDTQYFGPGTRLTVL.

This clonotype was seen more than once but under ten times. The rearrangement joins TRBV7-2 to TRBJ1-6; D ambiguous. Germline V gene lookup returns CDR1 SGHTA and CDR2 FQGNSA. This CDR3 is built from 16 residues. Trimming pared 5 bases from V and 7 bases from J, leaving 18 bases between. CDR3 in DNA: TGTGCCAGCAGCCCGTCCATCGGGCTGCCGAATTCACCCCTCCACTTT. Translated: CASSPSIGLPNSPLHF.